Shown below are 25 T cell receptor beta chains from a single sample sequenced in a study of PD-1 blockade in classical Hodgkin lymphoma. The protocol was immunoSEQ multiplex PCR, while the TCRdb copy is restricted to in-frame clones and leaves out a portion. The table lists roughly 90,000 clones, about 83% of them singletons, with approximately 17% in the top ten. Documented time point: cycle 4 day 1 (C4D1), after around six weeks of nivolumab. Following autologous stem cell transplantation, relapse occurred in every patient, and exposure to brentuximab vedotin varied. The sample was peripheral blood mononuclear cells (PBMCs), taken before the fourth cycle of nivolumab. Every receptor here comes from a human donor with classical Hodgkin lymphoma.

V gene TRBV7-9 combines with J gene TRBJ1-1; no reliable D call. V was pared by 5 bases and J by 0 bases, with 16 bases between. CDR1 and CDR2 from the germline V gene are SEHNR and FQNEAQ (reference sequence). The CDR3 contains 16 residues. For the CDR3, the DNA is TGTGCCAGCAGCCCGTATCCCGGACTGTTGAACACTGAAGCTTTCTTT. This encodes CASSPYPGLLNTEAFF.

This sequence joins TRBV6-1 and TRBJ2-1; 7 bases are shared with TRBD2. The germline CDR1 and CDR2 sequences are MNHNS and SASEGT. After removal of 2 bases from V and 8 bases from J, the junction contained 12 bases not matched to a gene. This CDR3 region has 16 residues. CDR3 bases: TGTGCCAGCAGTGAAAGGGAAGCGGGGTTGAGGTATGAGCAGTTCTTC. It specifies CASSEREAGLRYEQFF.

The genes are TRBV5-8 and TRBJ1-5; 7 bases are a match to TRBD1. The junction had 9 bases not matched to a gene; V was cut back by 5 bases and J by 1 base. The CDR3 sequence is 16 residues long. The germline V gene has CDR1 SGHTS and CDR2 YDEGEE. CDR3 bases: TGTGCCAGCAGACAAGACAGGGAAGGGAGCAATCAGCCCCAGCATTTT. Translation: CASRQDREGSNQPQHF.

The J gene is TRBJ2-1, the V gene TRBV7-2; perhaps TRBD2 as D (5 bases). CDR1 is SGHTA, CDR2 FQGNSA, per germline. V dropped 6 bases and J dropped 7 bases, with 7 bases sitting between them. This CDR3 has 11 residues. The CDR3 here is CASRGGNEQFF. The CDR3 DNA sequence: TGTGCCAGCAGAGGCGGGAATGAGCAGTTCTTC.

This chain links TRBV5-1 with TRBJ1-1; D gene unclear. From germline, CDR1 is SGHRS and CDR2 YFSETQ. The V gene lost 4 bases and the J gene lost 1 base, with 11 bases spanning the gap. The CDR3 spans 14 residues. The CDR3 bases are TGCGCCAGCAGCCTCGGACCGTCGAACACTGAAGCTTTCTTT. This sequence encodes CASSLGPSNTEAFF. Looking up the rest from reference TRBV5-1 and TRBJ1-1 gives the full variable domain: KAGVTQTPRYLIKTRGQQVTLSCSPISGHRSVSWYQQTPGQGLQFLFEYFSETQRNKGNFPGRFSGRQFSNSRSEMNVSTLELGDSALYLCASSLGPSNTEAFFGQGTRLTVV.

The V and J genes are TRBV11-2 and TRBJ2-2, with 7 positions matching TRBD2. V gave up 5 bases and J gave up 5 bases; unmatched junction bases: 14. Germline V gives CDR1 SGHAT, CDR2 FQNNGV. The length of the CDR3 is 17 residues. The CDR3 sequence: CASSPSGLAVGTGELFF. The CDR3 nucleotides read TGTGCCAGCAGCCCAAGCGGCCTAGCGGTAGGGACCGGGGAGCTGTTTTTT.

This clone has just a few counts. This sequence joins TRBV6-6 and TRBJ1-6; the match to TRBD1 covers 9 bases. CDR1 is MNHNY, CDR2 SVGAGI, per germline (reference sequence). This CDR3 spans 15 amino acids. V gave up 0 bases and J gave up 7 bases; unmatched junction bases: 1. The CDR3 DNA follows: TGTGCCAGCAGTTACTCCGGGACAGGGAATTCACCCCTCCACTTT. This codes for CASSYSGTGNSPLHF.

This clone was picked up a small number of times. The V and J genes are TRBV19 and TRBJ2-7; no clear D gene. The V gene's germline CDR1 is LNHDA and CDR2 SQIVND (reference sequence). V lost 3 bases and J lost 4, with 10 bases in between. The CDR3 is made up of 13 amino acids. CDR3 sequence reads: CASSIQLTYEQYF. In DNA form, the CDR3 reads TGTGCCAGTAGTATCCAGCTTACATACGAGCAGTACTTC.

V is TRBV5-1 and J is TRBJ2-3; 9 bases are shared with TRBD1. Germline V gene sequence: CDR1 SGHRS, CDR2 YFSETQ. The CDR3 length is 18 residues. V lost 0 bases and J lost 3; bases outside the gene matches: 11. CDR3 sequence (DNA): TGCGCCAGCAGCTTGGACCCTTCGACAGGGGGGGCAACAGATACGCAGTATTTT. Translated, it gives CASSLDPSTGGATDTQYF. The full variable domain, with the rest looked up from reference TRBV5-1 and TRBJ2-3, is KAGVTQTPRYLIKTRGQQVTLSCSPISGHRSVSWYQQTPGQGLQFLFEYFSETQRNKGNFPGRFSGRQFSNSRSEMNVSTLELGDSALYLCASSLDPSTGGATDTQYFGPGTRLTVL.

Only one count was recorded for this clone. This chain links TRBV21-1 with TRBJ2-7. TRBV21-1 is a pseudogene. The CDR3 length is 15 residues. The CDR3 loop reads CASSKGDKGRYEQYF. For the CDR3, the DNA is TGTGCCAGCAGCAAAGGGGATAAGGGTCGCTACGAGCAGTACTTC.

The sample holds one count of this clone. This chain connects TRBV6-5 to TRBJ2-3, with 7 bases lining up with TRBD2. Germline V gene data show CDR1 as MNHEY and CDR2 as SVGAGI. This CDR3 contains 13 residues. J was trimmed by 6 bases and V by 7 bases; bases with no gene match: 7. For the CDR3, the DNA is TGTGCCAGCAATCAGTGGGAGGGTGATACGCAGTATTTT. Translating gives CASNQWEGDTQYF.

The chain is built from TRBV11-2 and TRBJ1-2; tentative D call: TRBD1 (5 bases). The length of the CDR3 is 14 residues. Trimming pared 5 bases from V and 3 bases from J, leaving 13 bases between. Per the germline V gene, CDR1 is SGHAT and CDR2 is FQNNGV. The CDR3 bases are TGTGCCAGCAGCCCAAGCCCAGGGTACTATGGCTACACCTTC. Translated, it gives CASSPSPGYYGYTF.

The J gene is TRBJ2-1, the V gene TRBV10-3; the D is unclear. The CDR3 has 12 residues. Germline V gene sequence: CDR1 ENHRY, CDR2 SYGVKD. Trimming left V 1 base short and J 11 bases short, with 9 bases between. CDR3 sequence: CAISEYGPQQFF. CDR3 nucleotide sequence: TGTGCCATCAGTGAGTATGGACCCCAGCAGTTCTTC.

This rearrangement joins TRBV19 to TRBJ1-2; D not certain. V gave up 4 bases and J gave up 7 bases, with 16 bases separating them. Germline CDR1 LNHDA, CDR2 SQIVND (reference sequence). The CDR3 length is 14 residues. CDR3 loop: CASSKLRDETGYTF. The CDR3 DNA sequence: TGTGCCAGTAGTAAATTGAGGGATGAAACTGGCTACACCTTC.

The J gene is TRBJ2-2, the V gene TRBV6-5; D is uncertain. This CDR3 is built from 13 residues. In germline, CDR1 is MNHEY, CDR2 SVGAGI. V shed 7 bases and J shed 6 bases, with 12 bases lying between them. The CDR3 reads CASNNGRAGELFF. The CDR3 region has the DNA TGTGCCAGCAACAACGGACGGGCCGGGGAGCTGTTTTTT.

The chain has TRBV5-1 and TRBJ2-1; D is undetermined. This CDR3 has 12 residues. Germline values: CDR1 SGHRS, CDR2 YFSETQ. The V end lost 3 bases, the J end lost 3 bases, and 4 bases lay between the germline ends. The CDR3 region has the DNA TGCGCCAGCAGCTGGGACTACAATGAGCAGTTCTTC. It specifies CASSWDYNEQFF.

DNA of the CDR3: TGTGCCAGCAGCGTAGCGGCGTCTAGCTGGGACAGAATCTCTGCCGAGCAGTACTTC. This sequence encodes CASSVAASSWDRISAEQYF. V gene TRBV9 combines with J gene TRBJ2-7; 7 bases map to TRBD1. The germline gives CDR1 SGDLS, CDR2 YYNGEE. The CDR3 has 19 amino acids. With 0 bases clipped from V and 6 bases from J, the junction kept 21 bases outside the gene matches. Variable domain in full (rest from reference TRBV9 and TRBJ2-7): DSGVTQTPKHLITATGQRVTLRCSPRSGDLSVYWYQQSLDQGLQFLIQYYNGEERAKGNILERFSAQQFPDLHSELNLSSLELGDSALYFCASSVAASSWDRISAEQYFGPGTRLTVT.

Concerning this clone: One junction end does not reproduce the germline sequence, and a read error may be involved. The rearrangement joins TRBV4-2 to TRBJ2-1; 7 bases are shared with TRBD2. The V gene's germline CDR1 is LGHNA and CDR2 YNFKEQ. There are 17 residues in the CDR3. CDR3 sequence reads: CASSQEPDSGSYSEQFF. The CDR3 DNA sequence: TGTGCCAGCAGCCAAGAACCGGATAGCGGGTCGTACAGTGAGCAGTTCTTC.

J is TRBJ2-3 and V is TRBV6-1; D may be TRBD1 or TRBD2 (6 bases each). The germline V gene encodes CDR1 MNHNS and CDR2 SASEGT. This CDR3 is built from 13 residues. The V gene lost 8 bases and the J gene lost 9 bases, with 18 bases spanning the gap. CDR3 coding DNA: TGTGCCAGCTCTGTCAAAGGGGGAGGAACGCAGTATTTT. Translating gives CASSVKGGGTQYF.

CDR3 DNA sequence: TGCGCCAGCAGGCGCGGGAGGGAAAGCTCCTACGAGCAGTACTTC. It encodes CASRRGRESSYEQYF. This chain uses TRBV5-1 with TRBJ2-7; 9 bases align to TRBD2. The germline V gene has CDR1 SGHRS and CDR2 YFSETQ. This CDR3 has 15 residues. The trim removed 5 bases at V and 0 bases at J, leaving 6 bases unmatched.

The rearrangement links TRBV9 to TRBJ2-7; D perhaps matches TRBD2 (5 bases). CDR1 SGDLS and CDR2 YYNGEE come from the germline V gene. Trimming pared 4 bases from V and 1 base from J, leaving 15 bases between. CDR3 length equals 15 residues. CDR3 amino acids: CASSPEAEISYEQYF. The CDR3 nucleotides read TGTGCCAGCAGCCCGGAAGCGGAAATTTCCTACGAGCAGTACTTC.

The CDR3 is CASSLSPSGRNEQFF. The CDR3 DNA reads TGTGCCAGCAGTTTATCCCCTAGCGGGAGAAATGAGCAGTTCTTC. This chain uses TRBV27 with TRBJ2-1; TRBD2 agrees at 10 bases. With V trimmed by 0 bases and J by 7 bases, 3 bases remained unmatched. The V gene's germline CDR1 is MNHEY and CDR2 SMNVEV (reference sequence). This CDR3 contains 15 residues.

The CDR3 DNA reads TGCGCCAGCAGCGCCCTGACATCAATGACAGATACGCAGTATTTT. Translation gives CASSALTSMTDTQYF. V is TRBV5-1 and J is TRBJ2-3; D remains unclear. V was pared by 4 bases and J by 3 bases, with 15 bases between. This CDR3 spans 15 amino acids. The germline CDR1 and CDR2 sequences are SGHRS and YFSETQ.

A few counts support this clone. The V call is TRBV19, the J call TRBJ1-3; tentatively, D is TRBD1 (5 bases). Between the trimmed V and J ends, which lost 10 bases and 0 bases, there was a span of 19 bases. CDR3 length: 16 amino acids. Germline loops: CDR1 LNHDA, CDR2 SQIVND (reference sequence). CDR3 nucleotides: TGTGCCACCCCAGCCCCAGGGATCGGCTCTGGAAACACCATATATTTT. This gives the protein CATPAPGIGSGNTIYF.

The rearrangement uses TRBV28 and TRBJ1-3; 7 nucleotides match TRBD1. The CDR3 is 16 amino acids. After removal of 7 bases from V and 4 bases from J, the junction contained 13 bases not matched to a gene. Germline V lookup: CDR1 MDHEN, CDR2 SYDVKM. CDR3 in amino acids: CASTSPDRALGNTIYF. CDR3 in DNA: TGTGCCAGCACGAGTCCCGACAGGGCCCTCGGAAACACCATATATTTT.